Below, 27 T cell receptor beta chains from the same sample are listed, as sequenced in a study of cytomegalovirus exposure and HLA in healthy donors. PCR used 60 Vbeta primers and 13 Jbeta primers. TCRdb's copy holds only in-frame clones and misses some; the assay was immunoSEQ multiplex PCR. The sample has about 150,000 clones, over 60% seen once. The sequenced sample was PBMCs. These receptors were obtained from a male donor in good health and CMV-seronegative.

The genes are TRBV28 and TRBJ1-4, with TRBD1 matching over 9 bases. Germline V gene lookup returns CDR1 MDHEN and CDR2 SYDVKM. The ends lost 2 bases at V and 5 bases at J; junction bases unmatched: 3. CDR3 length equals 15 residues. The CDR3 protein is CASSLRDRENEKLFF. CDR3 bases: TGTGCCAGCAGTTTACGGGACAGGGAAAATGAAAAACTGTTTTTT.

This sequence joins TRBV6-6 and TRBJ2-7; 7 bases are shared with TRBD1. In germline, CDR1 is MNHNY, CDR2 SVGAGI (reference sequence). There are 14 residues in the CDR3. Trimming cost V 2 bases and J 5 bases; bases outside gene matches: 6. CDR3 protein: CASSYGQAPNEQYF. The CDR3 DNA follows: TGTGCCAGCAGTTACGGACAGGCCCCTAACGAGCAGTACTTC.

The CDR3 DNA reads TGTGCCAGCGGGACGGAGTATGGCTACACCTTC. Translation gives CASGTEYGYTF. The V call is TRBV10-3, the J call TRBJ1-2; possible D gene TRBD1, 5 bases. Germline V gene lookup returns CDR1 ENHRY and CDR2 SYGVKD. The V end was cut by 10 bases, the J end by 5 bases, with 11 bases between. The CDR3 consists of 11 residues.

The V call is TRBV10-3, the J call TRBJ1-6, with unresolved D. The CDR3 totals 12 residues. The germline V gene encodes CDR1 ENHRY and CDR2 SYGVKD. Deletions cut 11 bases from V and 7 bases from J, with 12 bases between. CDR3 loop: CAVRSTNSPLHF. CDR3 sequence (DNA): TGTGCCGTTAGGAGTACCAATTCACCCCTCCACTTT.

V usage is TRBV28 and J usage is TRBJ1-1; 8 bases match TRBD1. The junction had 4 bases not matched to a gene; V was cut back by 2 bases and J by 5 bases. Germline loops: CDR1 MDHEN, CDR2 SYDVKM. This CDR3 comprises 14 residues. The CDR3 protein is CASSLQGATTEAFF. The CDR3 DNA follows: TGTGCCAGCAGTTTACAGGGGGCGACGACTGAAGCTTTCTTT.

This clone was observed a handful of times. V gene TRBV28 combines with J gene TRBJ2-7, with 10 bases aligning to TRBD1. This CDR3 has 14 residues. V shed 5 bases and J 5 bases; nucleotides not matched to a gene: 6. In germline, CDR1 is MDHEN, CDR2 SYDVKM. This chain's CDR3 is CASSTGQGYNEQYF. In DNA, the CDR3 is TGTGCCAGCAGTACGGGACAGGGGTATAACGAGCAGTACTTC.

The chain recombines TRBV6-6 with TRBJ1-1; TRBD1 matches at 8 bases. Unmatched junction bases numbered 4, after V lost 7 bases and J lost 0 bases. CDR1 MNHNY and CDR2 SVGAGI come from the germline V gene (reference sequence). CDR3 length: 14 residues. The CDR3 reads CASTTTGVNTEAFF. The CDR3, as DNA: TGTGCCAGCACTACGACAGGGGTGAACACTGAAGCTTTCTTT.

This clone was counted between two and nine times. This chain links TRBV7-6 with TRBJ2-1; the match to TRBD2 covers 11 bases. This CDR3 contains 15 residues. Germline CDR1 is SGHVS and CDR2 is FNYEAQ. Trimming removed 2 bases from V and 10 bases from J; junction bases left unmatched: 7. CDR3 DNA: TGTGCCAGCAGCTTAAGTAGCGGGGGGGGTCGCGAGCAGTTCTTC. It codes for CASSLSSGGGREQFF.

The chain employs TRBV28 and TRBJ2-3, with 10 bases aligning to TRBD2. Germline V lookup: CDR1 MDHEN, CDR2 SYDVKM. This CDR3 spans 15 amino acids. The V gene end was trimmed by 6 bases and the J gene end by 1 base; junction bases not matched to a gene: 4. CDR3 nucleotides: TGTGCCAGCAGCACCCTAGCGGGGGGCACAGATACGCAGTATTTT. It translates to CASSTLAGGTDTQYF.

This chain joins TRBV7-3 and TRBJ2-1, with TRBD2 as a possible D gene (6 bases). Germline V gene sequence: CDR1 SGHTA, CDR2 FQGTGA. The CDR3 has 15 residues. The V gene lost 5 bases and the J gene lost 3 bases, with 14 bases spanning the gap. CDR3 bases: TGTGCCAGCAGCATCGGGACGGGGGACTACAATGAGCAGTTCTTC. It is translated as CASSIGTGDYNEQFF.

The CDR3 sequence is CASKGEPGTELYYGYTF. The CDR3 DNA reads TGTGCCAGTAAGGGTGAACCCGGGACAGAGCTTTACTATGGCTACACCTTC. V and J are TRBV19 and TRBJ1-2; TRBD1 aligns across 7 bases. The CDR3 is made up of 17 amino acids. J lost 3 bases, V lost 7 bases, and 17 bases had no gene match. Germline lookup yields CDR1 LNHDA and CDR2 SQIVND (reference sequence).

V and J are TRBV7-2 and TRBJ2-5, with a possible D match to TRBD1 (6 bases). The J call may be wrong; the DNA end is better matched by TRBJ2-7. Germline V lookup: CDR1 SGHTA, CDR2 FQGNSA. This CDR3 is 14 amino acids long. The CDR3 sequence is CASSLLGGPYEQYF. The CDR3 bases are TGTGCCAGCAGCTTATTAGGGGGACCCTACGAGCAGTACTTC.

This clone showed up just a few times. The CDR3 region is CASSWDISSFF. The CDR3 bases are TGTGCCAGCAGCTGGGACATCTCTTCGTTCTTC. The rearrangement links TRBV25-1 to TRBJ2-1; D is perhaps TRBD1 (6 bases). The CDR3 runs 11 residues. The germline gives CDR1 MGHDK, CDR2 SYGVNS. Trimming took 6 bases from V and 15 from J, leaving 15 bases between them. The variable domain in full, with the rest retrieved from reference TRBV25-1 and TRBJ2-1, is EADIYQTPRYLVIGTGKKITLECSQTMGHDKMYWYQQDPGMELHLIHYSYGVNSTEKGDLSSESTVSRIRTEHFPLTLESARPSHTSQYLCASSWDISSFFGPGTRLTVL.

The CDR3 coding sequence is TGTGCCAGCAGTTTAGGAGCAGGACCGGGGGGCTACACCTTC. This gives the protein CASSLGAGPGGYTF. The chain uses TRBV28 and TRBJ1-2, with unresolved D. This CDR3 is built from 14 residues. Germline V gene data show CDR1 as MDHEN and CDR2 as SYDVKM. The ends were cut back, 2 bases at V and 8 bases at J, with 15 bases in the middle.

This chain connects TRBV7-9 to TRBJ1-2; unclear D gene. V shed 2 bases and J shed 0 bases, with 7 bases lying between them. Per germline, CDR1 SEHNR and CDR2 FQNEAQ (reference sequence). The CDR3 totals 14 residues. CDR3 nucleotides: TGTGCCAGCAGCTTACCGGTGACTAACTATGGCTACACCTTC. This translates into CASSLPVTNYGYTF.

The genes are TRBV28 and TRBJ2-7, with TRBD1 matching over 9 bases. V lost 3 bases, J lost 6 bases, and 9 bases stayed unmatched. Germline V gene lookup returns CDR1 MDHEN and CDR2 SYDVKM. This CDR3 is built from 15 residues. The CDR3 DNA is TGTGCCAGCAGTTTGGTAGGACAGGGGCTCACCGAGCAGTACTTC. This codes for CASSLVGQGLTEQYF.

This chain's CDR3 is CATSRDLYRQGAGNTIYF. CDR3 in DNA: TGTGCCACCAGCAGAGATCTATATAGACAGGGGGCAGGAAACACCATATATTTT. J is TRBJ1-3 and V is TRBV15; 10 bases match TRBD1. After removal of 0 bases from V and 4 bases from J, the junction contained 9 bases not matched to a gene. This CDR3 comprises 18 residues. The germline V gene has CDR1 LNHNV and CDR2 YYDKDF (reference sequence). Variable domain in full (rest from reference TRBV15 and TRBJ1-3): DAMVIQNPRYQVTQFGKPVTLSCSQTLNHNVMYWYQQKSSQAPKLLFHYYDKDFNNEADTPDNFQSRRPNTSFCFLDIRSPGLGDTAMYLCATSRDLYRQGAGNTIYFGEGSWLTVV.

The chain couples TRBV5-6 to TRBJ2-7; D perhaps matches TRBD2 (6 bases). This CDR3 region has 14 residues. Germline loops: CDR1 SGHDT, CDR2 YYEEEE. Trimming stripped 2 bases from V and 2 bases from J, with 11 bases between. Written as DNA, the CDR3 is TGTGCCAGCAGCTTCCGGGACTTCCCCTACGAGCAGTACTTC. This translates into CASSFRDFPYEQYF.

The V call is TRBV6-5, the J call TRBJ1-1; D may be TRBD1 (6 bases). The germline gives CDR1 MNHEY, CDR2 SVGAGI. Trimming removed 4 bases at V and 5 bases at J, with 14 bases between. The CDR3 length is 14 residues. CDR3 sequence reads: CASSLSQGRTEAFF. CDR3 DNA sequence: TGTGCCAGCAGTTTGTCACAGGGTAGGACTGAAGCTTTCTTT.

V is TRBV5-1 and J is TRBJ1-4; TRBD1 is a possible D gene (6 bases). The CDR3 runs to 15 residues. The V gene's germline CDR1 is SGHRS and CDR2 YFSETQ. The germline V and J ends were trimmed by 4 bases and 4 bases, with 14 bases remaining between them. CDR3 amino acids: CASSQQQGGNEKLFF. The CDR3 DNA follows: TGCGCCAGCAGCCAACAACAGGGTGGTAATGAAAAACTGTTTTTT.

This clone was seen once. This rearrangement joins TRBV27 to TRBJ2-2, with 9 bases aligning to TRBD2. CDR1 and CDR2 (germline): MNHEY, SMNVEV (reference sequence). This CDR3 has 18 amino acids. The V gene end was trimmed by 4 bases and the J gene end by 6 bases; junction bases not matched to a gene: 15. The chain's CDR3 is CASSWESSTSGKSGELFF. The CDR3 DNA follows: TGTGCCAGCAGTTGGGAATCCTCGACTAGCGGAAAGTCCGGGGAGCTGTTTTTT.

The rearrangement links TRBV9 to TRBJ2-3; 10 positions match TRBD1. The CDR3 has 15 amino acids. Germline values: CDR1 SGDLS, CDR2 YYNGEE. The trim removed 8 bases at V and 1 base at J, leaving 7 bases unmatched. In DNA form, the CDR3 reads TGTGCCAGTGGGAAGGGGACAGGGGGCACAGATACGCAGTATTTT. It encodes CASGKGTGGTDTQYF.

The rearrangement joins TRBV13 to TRBJ2-3; TRBD2 agrees at 10 bases. The V gene end was trimmed by 1 base and the J gene end by 8 bases; junction bases not matched to a gene: 12. This CDR3 spans 17 amino acids. Germline V CDR1 and CDR2: PRHDT, FYEKMQ (reference sequence). CDR3 sequence reads: CASSLVASGGPRATQYF. The CDR3 DNA reads TGTGCCAGCAGCTTAGTGGCTAGCGGGGGCCCCCGGGCTACGCAGTATTTT.

J is TRBJ1-2 and V is TRBV19, with D maybe TRBD1 (6 bases). The CDR3 length is 14 residues. CDR1 is LNHDA, CDR2 SQIVND, per germline (reference sequence). V dropped 8 bases and J dropped 4 bases, with 17 bases sitting between them. The CDR3 spells CASGQDTGIYGYTF. CDR3 DNA sequence: TGTGCCAGTGGACAAGACACAGGGATCTATGGCTACACCTTC.

This clone was recorded once. This chain uses TRBV5-4 with TRBJ1-2, with D unclear. Trimming took off 0 bases at V and 3 bases at J, with 9 bases between the two ends. The CDR3 extends over 14 amino acids. The germline CDR1 and CDR2 sequences are SGHNT and YYREEE (reference sequence). The CDR3 DNA reads as TGTGCCAGCAGCTTGGCCGGGGTTTACTATGGCTACACCTTC. As protein: CASSLAGVYYGYTF.

The V call is TRBV18, the J call TRBJ2-1; 9 bases align to TRBD2. J gave up 7 bases and V 3 bases, and 10 bases lay outside the gene matches. The V gene's germline CDR1 is KGHSH and CDR2 LQKENI. The CDR3 consists of 16 residues. Here the CDR3 reads CASSPLAGGPGNEQFF. The CDR3 coding sequence is TGTGCCAGCTCACCCCTTGCGGGGGGGCCGGGGAATGAGCAGTTCTTC.

The table lists this clone with a count of one. The V and J genes are TRBV28 and TRBJ1-5; D uncertain. Trimming pared 5 bases from V and 0 bases from J, leaving 11 bases between. The CDR3 loop spans 15 amino acids. Germline V lookup: CDR1 MDHEN, CDR2 SYDVKM. This CDR3 reads CASSAELVSNQPQHF. CDR3 nucleotide sequence: TGTGCCAGCAGTGCCGAACTGGTTAGCAATCAGCCCCAGCATTTT.